Ten or more counts support the clone carrying this TCR beta chain. The sample originates from a study of T-cell reconstitution after alpha-beta-depleted transplantation in children. TCRbeta library construction was performed incorporating unique molecular identifiers. Via MiXCR, TCRdb re-called the PCR reads, giving one row per CDR3 protein. The sample contains about 580,000 distinct CDR3 sequences, more than 20% of which appear only once. Germline-derived CDR1 and CDR2 are DFQATT and SNEGSKA (reference sequence). V lost 3 bases and J lost 6, with 14 bases in between. This CDR3 contains 14 residues. This sequence was found in a boy in the first two years of life who had a stem cell transplant for acute myeloid leukemia, so the T cells may come from the graft donor. The material was PBMCs, mostly from graft donor cells, obtained 360 days after TCRalphabeta/CD19-depleted stem cell transplant. This chain uses TRBV20-1 with TRBJ2-2; possible D gene TRBD1, 5 bases. As DNA, the CDR3 is TGCAGTGCTAGTGGATCGGCAGGGTCCGGGGAGCTGTTTTTT. Translated: CSASGSAGSGELFF.